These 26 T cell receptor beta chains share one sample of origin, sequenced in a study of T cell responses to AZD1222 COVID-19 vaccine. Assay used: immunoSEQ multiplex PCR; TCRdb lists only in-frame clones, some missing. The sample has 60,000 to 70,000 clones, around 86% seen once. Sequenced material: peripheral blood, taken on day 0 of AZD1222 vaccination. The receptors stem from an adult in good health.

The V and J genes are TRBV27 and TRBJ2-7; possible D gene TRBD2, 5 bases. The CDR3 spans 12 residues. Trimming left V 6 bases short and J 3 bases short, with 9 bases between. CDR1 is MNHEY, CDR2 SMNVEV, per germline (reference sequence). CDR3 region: CASRDDYYEQYF. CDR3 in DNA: TGTGCCAGCAGGGACGACTACTACGAGCAGTACTTC.

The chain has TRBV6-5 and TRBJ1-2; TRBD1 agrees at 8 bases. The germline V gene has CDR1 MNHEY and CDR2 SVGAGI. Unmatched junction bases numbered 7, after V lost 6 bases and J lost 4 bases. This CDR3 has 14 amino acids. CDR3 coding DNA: TGTGCCAGCAGGCCGCCCGGACAGGGCTATGGCTACACCTTC. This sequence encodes CASRPPGQGYGYTF.

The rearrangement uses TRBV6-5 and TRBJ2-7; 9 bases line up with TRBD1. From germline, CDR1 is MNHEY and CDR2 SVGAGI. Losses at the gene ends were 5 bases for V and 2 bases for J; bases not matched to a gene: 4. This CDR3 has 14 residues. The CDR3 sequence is CASSPGDRAYEQYF. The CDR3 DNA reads TGTGCCAGCAGTCCCGGGGACAGGGCCTACGAGCAGTACTTC.

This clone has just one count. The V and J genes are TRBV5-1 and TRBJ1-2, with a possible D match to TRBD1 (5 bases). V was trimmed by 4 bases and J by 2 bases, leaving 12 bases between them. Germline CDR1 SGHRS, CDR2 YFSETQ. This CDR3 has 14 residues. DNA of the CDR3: TGCGCCAGCAGCAAATCCCAGGGCAACTATGGCTACACCTTC. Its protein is CASSKSQGNYGYTF. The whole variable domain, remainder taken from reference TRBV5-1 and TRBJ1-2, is KAGVTQTPRYLIKTRGQQVTLSCSPISGHRSVSWYQQTPGQGLQFLFEYFSETQRNKGNFPGRFSGRQFSNSRSEMNVSTLELGDSALYLCASSKSQGNYGYTFGSGTRLTVV.

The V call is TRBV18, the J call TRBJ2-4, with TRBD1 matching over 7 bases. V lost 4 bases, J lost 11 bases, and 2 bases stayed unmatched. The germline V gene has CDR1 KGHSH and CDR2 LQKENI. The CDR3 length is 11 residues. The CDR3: CASSLGTVQYF. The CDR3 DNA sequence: TGTGCCAGCTCACTAGGGACAGTTCAGTACTTC.

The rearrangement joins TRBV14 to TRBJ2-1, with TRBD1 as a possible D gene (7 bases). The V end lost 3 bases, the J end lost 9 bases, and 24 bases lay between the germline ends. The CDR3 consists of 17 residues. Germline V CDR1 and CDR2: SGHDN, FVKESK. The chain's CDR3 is CASSHTARGLGRGEQFF. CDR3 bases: TGTGCCAGCAGCCACACAGCCAGGGGGTTAGGGCGGGGTGAGCAGTTCTTC.

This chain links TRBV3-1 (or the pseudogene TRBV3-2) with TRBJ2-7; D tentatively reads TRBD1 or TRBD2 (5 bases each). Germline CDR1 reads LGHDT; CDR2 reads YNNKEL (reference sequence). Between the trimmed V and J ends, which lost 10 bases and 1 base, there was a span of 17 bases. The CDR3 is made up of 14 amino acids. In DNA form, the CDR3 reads TGTGCCACCGGGAAATTCGGGGCATCCTACGAGCAGTACTTC. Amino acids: CATGKFGASYEQYF.

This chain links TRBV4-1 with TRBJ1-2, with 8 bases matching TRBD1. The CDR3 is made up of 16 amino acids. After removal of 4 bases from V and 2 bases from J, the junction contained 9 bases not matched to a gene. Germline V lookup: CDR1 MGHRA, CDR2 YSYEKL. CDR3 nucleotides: TGCGCCAGCAGCCTCCAATGGACAGGGACGAACTATGGCTACACCTTC. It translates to CASSLQWTGTNYGYTF.

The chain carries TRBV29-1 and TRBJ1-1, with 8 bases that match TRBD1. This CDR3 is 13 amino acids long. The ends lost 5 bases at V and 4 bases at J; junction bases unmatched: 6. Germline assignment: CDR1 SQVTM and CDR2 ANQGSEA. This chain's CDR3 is CSVLGTGFTEAFF. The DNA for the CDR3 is TGCAGCGTTCTAGGGACAGGCTTCACTGAAGCTTTCTTT.

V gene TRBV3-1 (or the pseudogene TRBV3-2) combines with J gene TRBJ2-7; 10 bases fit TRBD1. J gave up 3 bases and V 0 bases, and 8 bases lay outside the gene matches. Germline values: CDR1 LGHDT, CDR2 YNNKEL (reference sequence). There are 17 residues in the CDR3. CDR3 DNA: TGTGCCAGCAGCCAAGATCCGGACAGGGGGTTCCTCTACGAGCAGTACTTC. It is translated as CASSQDPDRGFLYEQYF.

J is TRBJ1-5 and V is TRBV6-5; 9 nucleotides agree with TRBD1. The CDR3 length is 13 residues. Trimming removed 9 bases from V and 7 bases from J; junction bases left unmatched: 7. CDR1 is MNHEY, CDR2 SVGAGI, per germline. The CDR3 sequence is CASRGQGKQPQHF. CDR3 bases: TGTGCCAGTCGGGGACAGGGTAAACAGCCCCAGCATTTT.

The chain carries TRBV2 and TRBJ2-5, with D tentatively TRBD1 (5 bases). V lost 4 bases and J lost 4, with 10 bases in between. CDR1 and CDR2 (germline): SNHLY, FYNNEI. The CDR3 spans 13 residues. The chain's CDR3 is CASSGGESETQYF. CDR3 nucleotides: TGTGCCAGCAGTGGGGGCGAGTCAGAGACCCAGTACTTC.

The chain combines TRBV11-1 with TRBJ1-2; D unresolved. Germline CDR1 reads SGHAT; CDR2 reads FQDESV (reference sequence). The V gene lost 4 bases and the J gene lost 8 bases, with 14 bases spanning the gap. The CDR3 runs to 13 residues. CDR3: CASSSMTPAGYTF. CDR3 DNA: TGTGCCAGCAGCTCCATGACGCCGGCGGGCTACACCTTC.

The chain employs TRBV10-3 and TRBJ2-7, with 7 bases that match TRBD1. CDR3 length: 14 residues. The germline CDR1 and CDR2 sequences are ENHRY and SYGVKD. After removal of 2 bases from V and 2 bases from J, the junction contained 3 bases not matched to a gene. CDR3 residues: CAISERQGPYEQYF. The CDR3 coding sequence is TGTGCCATCAGTGAGAGACAGGGACCCTACGAGCAGTACTTC.

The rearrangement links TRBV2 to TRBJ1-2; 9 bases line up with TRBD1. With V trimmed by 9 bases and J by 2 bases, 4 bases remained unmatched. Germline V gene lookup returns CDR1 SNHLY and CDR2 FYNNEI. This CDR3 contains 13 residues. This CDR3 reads CASRGTGNYGYTF. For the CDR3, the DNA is TGTGCCAGTCGGGGGACAGGGAACTATGGCTACACCTTC.

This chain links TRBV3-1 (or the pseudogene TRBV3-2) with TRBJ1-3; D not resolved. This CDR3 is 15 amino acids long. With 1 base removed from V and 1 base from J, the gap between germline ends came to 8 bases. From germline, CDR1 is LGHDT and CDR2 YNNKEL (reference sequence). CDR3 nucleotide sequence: TGTGCCAGCAGCCAAGTTCTGGGGTCTGGAAACACCATATATTTT. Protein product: CASSQVLGSGNTIYF.

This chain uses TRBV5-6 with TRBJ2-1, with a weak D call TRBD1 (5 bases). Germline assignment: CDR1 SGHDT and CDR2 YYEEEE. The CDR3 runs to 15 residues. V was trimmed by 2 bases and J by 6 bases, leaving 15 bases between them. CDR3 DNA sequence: TGTGCCAGCAGCTTAAGGGCAGGGTGGGCCAATGAGCAGTTCTTC. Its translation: CASSLRAGWANEQFF.

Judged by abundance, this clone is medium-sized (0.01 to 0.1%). CDR3 protein: CASSSGQKAFF. The CDR3 coding sequence is TGTGCCAGCAGCTCAGGACAGAAAGCTTTCTTT. The chain employs TRBV7-4 and TRBJ1-1, with D possibly being TRBD1 (6 bases). Germline CDR1 is SGHVT and CDR2 is SQSDAQ. Trimming shortened V by 4 bases and J by 9 bases, and 9 bases separated the two germline ends. The CDR3 is made up of 11 amino acids.

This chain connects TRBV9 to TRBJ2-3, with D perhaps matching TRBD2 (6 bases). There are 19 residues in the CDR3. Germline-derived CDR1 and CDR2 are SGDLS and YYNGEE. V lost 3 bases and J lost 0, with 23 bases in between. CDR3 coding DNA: TGTGCCAGCAGCGAGGAGGGGCAGGGCGAGGCTTCTAGCACAGATACGCAGTATTTT. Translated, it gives CASSEEGQGEASSTDTQYF.

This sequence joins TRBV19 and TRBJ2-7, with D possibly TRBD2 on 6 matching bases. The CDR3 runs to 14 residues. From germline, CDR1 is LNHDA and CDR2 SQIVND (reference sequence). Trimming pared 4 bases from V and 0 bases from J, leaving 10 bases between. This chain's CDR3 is CASSRRAPSYEQYF. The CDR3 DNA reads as TGTGCCAGTAGTAGGAGGGCCCCCTCCTACGAGCAGTACTTC.

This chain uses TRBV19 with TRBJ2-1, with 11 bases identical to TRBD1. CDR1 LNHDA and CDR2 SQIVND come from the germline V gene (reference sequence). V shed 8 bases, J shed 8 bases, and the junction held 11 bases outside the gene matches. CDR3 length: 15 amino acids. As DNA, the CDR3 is TGTGCCAGTTCCTACGGACAGGGGGCTTGGGATGAGCAGTTCTTC. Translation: CASSYGQGAWDEQFF.

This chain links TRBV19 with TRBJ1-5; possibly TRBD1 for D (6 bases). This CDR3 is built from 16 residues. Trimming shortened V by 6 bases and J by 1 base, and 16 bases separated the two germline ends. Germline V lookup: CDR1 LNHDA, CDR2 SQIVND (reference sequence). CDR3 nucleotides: TGTGCCAGTAGAACACTTCCGGGGGCGAGCAATCAGCCCCAGCATTTT. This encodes CASRTLPGASNQPQHF.

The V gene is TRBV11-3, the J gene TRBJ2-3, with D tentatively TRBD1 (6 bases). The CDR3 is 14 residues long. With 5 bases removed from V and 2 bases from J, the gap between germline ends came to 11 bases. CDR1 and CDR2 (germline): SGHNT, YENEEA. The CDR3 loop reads CASSPGDTTDTQYF. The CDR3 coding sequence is TGTGCCAGCAGCCCAGGGGACACCACAGATACGCAGTATTTT.

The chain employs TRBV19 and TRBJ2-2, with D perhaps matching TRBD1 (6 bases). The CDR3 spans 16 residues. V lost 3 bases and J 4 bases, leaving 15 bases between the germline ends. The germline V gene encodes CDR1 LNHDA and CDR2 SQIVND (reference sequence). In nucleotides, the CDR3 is TGTGCCAGTAGTATTGAACAGGGAAGGGGCACCGGGGAGCTGTTTTTT. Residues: CASSIEQGRGTGELFF. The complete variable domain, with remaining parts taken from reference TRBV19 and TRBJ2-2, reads DGGITQSPKYLFRKEGQNVTLSCEQNLNHDAMYWYRQDPGQGLRLIYYSQIVNDFQKGDIAEGYSVSREKKESFPLTVTSAQKNPTAFYLCASSIEQGRGTGELFFGEGSRLTVL.

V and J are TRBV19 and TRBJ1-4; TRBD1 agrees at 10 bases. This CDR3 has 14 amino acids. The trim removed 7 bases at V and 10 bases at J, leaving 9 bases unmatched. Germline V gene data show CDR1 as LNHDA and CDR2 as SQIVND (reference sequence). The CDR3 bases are TGTGCCAGTAATACTGGGACAGGGGAACGAAAACTGTTTTTT. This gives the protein CASNTGTGERKLFF.

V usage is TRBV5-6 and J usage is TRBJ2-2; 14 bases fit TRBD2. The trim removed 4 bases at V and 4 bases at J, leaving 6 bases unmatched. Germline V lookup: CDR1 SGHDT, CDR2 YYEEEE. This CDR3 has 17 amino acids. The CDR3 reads CASSRLAGGLTTGELFF. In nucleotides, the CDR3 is TGTGCCAGCAGCCGACTAGCGGGGGGGCTGACCACCGGGGAGCTGTTTTTT. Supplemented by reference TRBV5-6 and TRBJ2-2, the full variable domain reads DAGVTQSPTHLIKTRGQQVTLRCSPKSGHDTVSWYQQALGQGPQFIFQYYEEEERQRGNFPDRFSGHQFPNYSSELNVNALLLGDSALYLCASSRLAGGLTTGELFFGEGSRLTVL.